This TCR beta chain came from a study of blood T cell repertoires in COVID-19. Overall study context: T cells, B-cell-depleted T cells, or PBMCs supplied cDNA or gDNA.

Assay used: immunoSEQ multiplex PCR; TCRdb lists only in-frame clones, some missing. The sample has about 39,000 clones; about 89% are singletons. The CDR3 spans 15 residues. Germline CDR1 SGHDT, CDR2 YYEEEE. J gave up 5 bases and V 4 bases, and 9 bases lay outside the gene matches. This receptor was obtained from a man aged 50 to 59 with active or convalescent COVID-19. The rearrangement joins TRBV5-6 to TRBJ1-5, with TRBD1 identical over 7 bases. The material sequenced was peripheral blood. The CDR3 loop is CASSGKDRDHQPQHF. The CDR3 bases are TGTGCCAGCAGCGGGAAAGACAGGGACCATCAGCCCCAGCATTTT.